Shown below are 26 T cell receptor beta chains from a single sample sequenced in a study of blood T cell repertoires in COVID-19. Clones were sequenced by immunoSEQ multiplex PCR, and TCRdb holds only the in-frame ones, with some missing. The sample has about 520,000 clones; 75% to 90% are singletons. Material for sequencing was peripheral blood. The source of these receptors is a human donor in a cohort sampled during active COVID-19.

This clone appeared a single time. The chain carries TRBV5-8 and TRBJ1-4, with D perhaps TRBD1 (5 bases). Germline CDR1 and CDR2: SGHTS and YDEGEE. Trimming took 0 bases from V and 8 from J, leaving 14 bases between them. This CDR3 is 15 amino acids long. The CDR3 sequence: CASSLDGRGGEKLFF. DNA for the CDR3: TGTGCCAGCAGCTTGGATGGGAGGGGAGGAGAAAAACTGTTTTTT.

This sequence joins TRBV19 and TRBJ1-5; the match to TRBD1 covers 7 bases. CDR3 size: 13 residues. J gave up 5 bases and V 8 bases, and 6 bases lay outside the gene matches. Looked up from germline, CDR1 is LNHDA and CDR2 is SQIVND (reference sequence). CDR3 loop: CASADRVDQPQHF. CDR3 sequence (DNA): TGTGCCAGTGCAGACAGGGTGGATCAGCCCCAGCATTTT. The variable domain in full, completed from reference TRBV19 and TRBJ1-5, reads DGGITQSPKYLFRKEGQNVTLSCEQNLNHDAMYWYRQDPGQGLRLIYYSQIVNDFQKGDIAEGYSVSREKKESFPLTVTSAQKNPTAFYLCASADRVDQPQHFGDGTRLSIL.

Remarks on this clone: This sample also contains other DNA sequences that code for the same CDR3. The CDR3 bases are TGTGCCAGCAGCTTAGACCTTAGCGGCTCCTACAATGAGCAGTTCTTC. Its translation is CASSLDLSGSYNEQFF. This chain uses TRBV7-2 with TRBJ2-1; tentative D call: TRBD2 (6 bases). The CDR3 runs to 16 residues. V dropped 1 base and J dropped 0 bases, with 10 bases sitting between them. Germline-derived CDR1 and CDR2 are SGHTA and FQGNSA.

CDR3 sequence reads: CASSQEGDRGPGGYTF. CDR3 DNA: TGCGCCAGCAGCCAAGAGGGGGACAGGGGCCCCGGCGGCTACACCTTC. This chain links TRBV4-1 with TRBJ1-2; 10 bases line up with TRBD1. From germline, CDR1 is MGHRA and CDR2 YSYEKL. Germline trimming cut 0 bases from V and 8 bases from J; bases unmatched to any gene: 9. The CDR3 is made up of 16 amino acids.

V and J are TRBV3-1 (or the pseudogene TRBV3-2) and TRBJ1-5; tentatively, D is TRBD1 (6 bases). The V gene lost 4 bases and the J gene lost 0 bases, with 10 bases spanning the gap. Germline assignment: CDR1 LGHDT and CDR2 YNNKEL (reference sequence). This CDR3 is 15 amino acids long. CDR3 in amino acids: CASSPQGNSNQPQHF. As DNA, the CDR3 is TGTGCCAGCAGCCCCCAGGGGAATAGCAATCAGCCCCAGCATTTT.

The V gene is TRBV29-1, the J gene TRBJ2-1; tentatively, D is TRBD1 (5 bases). Germline CDR1 SQVTM, CDR2 ANQGSEA. The V end lost 6 bases, the J end lost 0 bases, and 12 bases lay between the germline ends. This CDR3 is 14 amino acids long. CDR3 region: CSVVDSPSYNEQFF. The CDR3 DNA follows: TGCAGCGTCGTAGACAGCCCCTCCTACAATGAGCAGTTCTTC.

The chain combines TRBV5-1 with TRBJ1-4; 7 nucleotides match TRBD1. Germline CDR1 SGHRS, CDR2 YFSETQ. With V trimmed by 5 bases and J by 6 bases, 7 bases remained unmatched. The CDR3 is made up of 14 amino acids. Written as DNA, the CDR3 is TGCGCCAGCAGACGCGACAGGGTAGATGAAAAACTGTTTTTT. Protein sequence: CASRRDRVDEKLFF.

The V gene is TRBV19, the J gene TRBJ2-3; 12 bases are shared with TRBD2. V was clipped by 3 bases and J by 2 bases; unmatched bases: 3. The CDR3 extends over 16 amino acids. Germline assignment: CDR1 LNHDA and CDR2 SQIVND (reference sequence). CDR3 loop: CASSIGLAGYTDTQYF. The CDR3 DNA reads as TGTGCCAGTAGTATCGGACTAGCGGGGTACACAGATACGCAGTATTTT.

This clone is a singleton in its sample. The gene calls are TRBV20-1 and TRBJ2-3; no reliable D call. CDR1 DFQATT and CDR2 SNEGSKA come from the germline V gene (reference sequence). The CDR3 totals 11 residues. V was shortened by 1 base and J by 13 bases, with 12 bases between the two germline ends. The CDR3 region has the DNA TGCAGTGCTAGAGCACCCTCCACGGAGTATTTT. This codes for CSARAPSTEYF.

V usage is TRBV4-1 and J usage is TRBJ2-1; the match to TRBD2 covers 9 bases. In germline, CDR1 is MGHRA, CDR2 YSYEKL. The CDR3 totals 17 residues. Unmatched junction bases numbered 14, after V lost 5 bases and J lost 6 bases. CDR3 nucleotides: TGCGCCAGCAGCAGAGAGGGAGAACTAGCGGGCGCCAATGAGCAGTTCTTC. The encoded protein is CASSREGELAGANEQFF.

The gene calls are TRBV19 and TRBJ2-7; 8 bases fit TRBD1. The V and J ends lost 7 bases and 3 bases, in that order; junction bases with no gene match: 17. The germline V gene encodes CDR1 LNHDA and CDR2 SQIVND (reference sequence). CDR3 length: 17 amino acids. CDR3 amino acids: CASMGRTPGTGYYEQYF. DNA of the CDR3: TGTGCCAGTATGGGTCGCACCCCCGGGACAGGTTACTACGAGCAGTACTTC.

V and J are TRBV6-6 and TRBJ2-1; 8 positions agree with TRBD2. The CDR3 sequence is 16 residues long. Germline V gives CDR1 MNHNY, CDR2 SVGAGI (reference sequence). V shed 5 bases and J 0 bases; nucleotides not matched to a gene: 6. CDR3 in amino acids: CASSRLARSSYNEQFF. CDR3 nucleotides: TGTGCCAGCAGTCGACTAGCGCGAAGCTCCTACAATGAGCAGTTCTTC.

V and J are TRBV19 and TRBJ2-7; no clear D gene. Germline CDR1 LNHDA, CDR2 SQIVND (reference sequence). The CDR3 loop spans 13 amino acids. The V end lost 4 bases, the J end lost 9 bases, and 16 bases lay between the germline ends. The CDR3 protein is CASSTNPQVGQYF. CDR3 bases: TGTGCCAGTAGTACAAACCCTCAAGTCGGGCAGTACTTC.

The chain links TRBV6-6 to TRBJ2-5; 10 nucleotides agree with TRBD2. This CDR3 has 16 residues. Germline CDR1 MNHNY, CDR2 SVGAGI (reference sequence). V lost 2 bases to trimming and J lost 4 bases; unmatched junction nucleotides: 7. The CDR3 DNA reads TGTGCCAGCAGTTACGGGGCTAGCGGGAGCCGAGAGACCCAGTACTTC. This codes for CASSYGASGSRETQYF.

The chain is built from TRBV11-2 and TRBJ2-1, with 8 bases lining up with TRBD2. The junction had 17 bases not matched to a gene; V was cut back by 5 bases and J by 2 bases. The CDR3 loop spans 19 amino acids. Per the germline V gene, CDR1 is SGHAT and CDR2 is FQNNGV. CDR3 coding DNA: TGTGCCAGCAGCCCCCTCGCAGGGGCCGGGAGGGCGACCTACAATGAGCAGTTCTTC. This encodes CASSPLAGAGRATYNEQFF.

The V and J genes are TRBV18 and TRBJ1-5, with D maybe TRBD1 (5 bases). V shed 2 bases and J shed 3 bases, with 17 bases lying between them. This CDR3 region has 17 residues. Germline lookup yields CDR1 KGHSH and CDR2 LQKENI. CDR3: CASSPIDMGPLNQPQHF. Here the CDR3 DNA reads TGTGCCAGCTCACCAATAGATATGGGGCCTCTCAATCAGCCCCAGCATTTT.

The CDR3 spells CASSETGSYQETQYF. The DNA for the CDR3 is TGTGCCAGCAGTGAGACAGGGTCGTACCAAGAGACCCAGTACTTC. V and J are TRBV2 and TRBJ2-5; the match to TRBD1 covers 7 bases. Germline values: CDR1 SNHLY, CDR2 FYNNEI. CDR3 length: 15 residues. V dropped 3 bases and J dropped 0; count of bases not matched to a gene: 4.

The chain links TRBV11-2 to TRBJ1-1, with 7 bases that match TRBD1. The CDR3 is 14 residues long. The germline CDR1 and CDR2 sequences are SGHAT and FQNNGV. Trimming took 2 bases from V and 4 from J; bases not matched to a gene: 4. The CDR3 sequence is CASSLPAGGTEAFF. DNA for the CDR3: TGTGCCAGCAGCTTACCGGCAGGGGGCACTGAAGCTTTCTTT.

J is TRBJ1-6 and V is TRBV5-4; 10 bases match TRBD1. The CDR3 runs 15 residues. Germline V gives CDR1 SGHNT, CDR2 YYREEE (reference sequence). J gave up 7 bases and V 4 bases, and 5 bases lay outside the gene matches. Here the CDR3 reads CASSEVDRGNSPLHF. In DNA, the CDR3 is TGTGCCAGCAGCGAGGTGGACAGGGGGAATTCACCCCTCCACTTT.

This chain connects TRBV18 to TRBJ2-2, with no clear D. This CDR3 region has 13 residues. Germline V gene sequence: CDR1 KGHSH, CDR2 LQKENI. Trimming shortened V by 2 bases and J by 4 bases, and 5 bases separated the two germline ends. This CDR3 reads CASSPGVTGELFF. The CDR3 DNA reads TGTGCCAGCTCACCAGGAGTCACCGGGGAGCTGTTTTTT. The full variable domain, in which reference TRBV18 and TRBJ2-2 provide the parts outside the CDR3, is NAGVMQNPRHLVRRRGQEARLRCSPMKGHSHVYWYRQLPEEGLKFMVYLQKENIIDESGMPKERFSAEFPKEGPSILRIQQVVRGDSAAYFCASSPGVTGELFFGEGSRLTVL.

The V call is TRBV15, the J call TRBJ2-1; 11 bases agree with TRBD2. V shed 3 bases and J 7 bases; nucleotides not matched to a gene: 8. Germline V lookup: CDR1 LNHNV, CDR2 YYDKDF (reference sequence). The CDR3 is 16 residues long. CDR3 DNA: TGTGCCACCAGCAGGCAACTAGCGGGAGTATCTAATGAGCAGTTCTTC. This translates into CATSRQLAGVSNEQFF.

The chain is built from TRBV7-3 and TRBJ2-2; D gene unclear. Trimming removed 7 bases at V and 3 bases at J, with 12 bases between. The CDR3 is 14 residues long. Germline CDR1 reads SGHTA; CDR2 reads FQGTGA. The CDR3 here is CASTPSVDTGELFF. Here the CDR3 DNA reads TGTGCCAGCACCCCTAGTGTCGACACCGGGGAGCTGTTTTTT.

The chain employs TRBV7-2 and TRBJ2-1; TRBD1 is a possible D gene (5 bases). The germline V gene encodes CDR1 SGHTA and CDR2 FQGNSA. CDR3 length: 13 amino acids. Trimming pared 6 bases from V and 4 bases from J, leaving 10 bases between. The CDR3 here is CASSPNRYNEQFF. The CDR3, as DNA: TGTGCCAGCAGTCCTAACAGGTACAATGAGCAGTTCTTC.

The chain is built from TRBV7-2 and TRBJ2-2; tentative D call: TRBD2 (5 bases). In germline, CDR1 is SGHTA, CDR2 FQGNSA. CDR3 length: 17 residues. Trimming removed 5 bases from V and 6 bases from J, with 22 bases in between. The CDR3 region has the DNA TGTGCCAGCAGCCCCTCTAGGACGGGGAGAGGACCCGGGGAGCTGTTTTTT. Amino acids: CASSPSRTGRGPGELFF.

This chain connects TRBV15 to TRBJ1-5; 8 nucleotides agree with TRBD1. The germline V gene has CDR1 LNHNV and CDR2 YYDKDF (reference sequence). This CDR3 comprises 16 residues. With V trimmed by 4 bases and J by 1 base, 6 bases remained unmatched. In DNA form, the CDR3 reads TGTGCCACCAGCACCAAAAGGACAGGGAGCAATCAGCCCCAGCATTTT. Translating it yields CATSTKRTGSNQPQHF. Combining the CDR3 with reference TRBV15 and TRBJ1-5 gives the whole variable domain DAMVIQNPRYQVTQFGKPVTLSCSQTLNHNVMYWYQQKSSQAPKLLFHYYDKDFNNEADTPDNFQSRRPNTSFCFLDIRSPGLGDTAMYLCATSTKRTGSNQPQHFGDGTRLSIL.

The DNA for the CDR3 is TGTGCCAGTAGTATAGCCCGGGATACTGAAGCTTTCTTT. It specifies CASSIARDTEAFF. This chain links TRBV19 with TRBJ1-1; D gene uncertain. V dropped 1 base and J dropped 5 bases, with 8 bases sitting between them. The germline gives CDR1 LNHDA, CDR2 SQIVND (reference sequence). The CDR3 is 13 amino acids.